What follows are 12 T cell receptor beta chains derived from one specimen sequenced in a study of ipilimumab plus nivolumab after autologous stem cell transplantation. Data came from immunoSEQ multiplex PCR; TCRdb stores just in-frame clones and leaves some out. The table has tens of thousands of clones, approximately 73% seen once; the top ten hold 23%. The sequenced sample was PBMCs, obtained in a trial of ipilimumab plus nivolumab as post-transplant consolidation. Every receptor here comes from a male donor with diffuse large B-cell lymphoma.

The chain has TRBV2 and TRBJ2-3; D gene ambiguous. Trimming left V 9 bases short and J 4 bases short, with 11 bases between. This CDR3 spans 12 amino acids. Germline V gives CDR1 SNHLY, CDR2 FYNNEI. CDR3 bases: TGTGCCAGTAGACCCTACGCAGATACGCAGTATTTT. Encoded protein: CASRPYADTQYF. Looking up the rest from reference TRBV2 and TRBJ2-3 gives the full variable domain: EPEVTQTPSHQVTQMGQEVILRCVPISNHLYFYWYRQILGQKVEFLVSFYNNEISEKSEIFDDQFSVERPDGSNFTLKIRSTKLEDSAMYFCASRPYADTQYFGPGTRLTVL.

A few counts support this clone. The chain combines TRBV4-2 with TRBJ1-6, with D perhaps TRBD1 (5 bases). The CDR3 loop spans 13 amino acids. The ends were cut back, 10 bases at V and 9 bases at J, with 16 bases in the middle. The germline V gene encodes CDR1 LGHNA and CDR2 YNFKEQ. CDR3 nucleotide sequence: TGTGCCACCGGGGCGGGGAGGAGTTCACCCCTCCACTTT. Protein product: CATGAGRSSPLHF.

The CDR3 region has the DNA TGCGCCAGTCTCGAGGGAGAGGACGGGGAGCTGTTTTTT. Translating gives CASLEGEDGELFF. This chain uses TRBV5-1 with TRBJ2-2, with D possibly TRBD2 on 5 matching bases. CDR1 is SGHRS and CDR2 is YFSETQ in the germline V gene. This CDR3 spans 13 amino acids. V was trimmed by 8 bases and J by 7 bases, leaving 15 bases between them.

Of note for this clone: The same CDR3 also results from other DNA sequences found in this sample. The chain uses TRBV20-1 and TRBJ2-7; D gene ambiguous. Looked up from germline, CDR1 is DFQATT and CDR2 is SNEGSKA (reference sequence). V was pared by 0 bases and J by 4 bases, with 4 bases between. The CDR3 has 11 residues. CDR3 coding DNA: TGCAGTGCTAGAGATGGGTACGAGCAGTACTTC. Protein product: CSARDGYEQYF.

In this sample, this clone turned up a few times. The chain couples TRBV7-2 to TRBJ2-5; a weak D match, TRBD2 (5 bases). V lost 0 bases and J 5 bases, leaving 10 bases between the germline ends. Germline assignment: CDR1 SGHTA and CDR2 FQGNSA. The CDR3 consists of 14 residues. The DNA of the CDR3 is TGTGCCAGCAGCTTAGCGCGGACTGTTGAGACCCAGTACTTC. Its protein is CASSLARTVETQYF.

CDR3 DNA: TGTGCCAGCAGGCCCGTTAGCGGGGGCCCTCTAAGGGAGCAGTACTTC. Encoded protein: CASRPVSGGPLREQYF. The chain has TRBV2 and TRBJ2-7, with 9 bases lining up with TRBD2. The V gene end was trimmed by 6 bases and the J gene end by 7 bases; junction bases not matched to a gene: 16. CDR1 is SNHLY and CDR2 is FYNNEI in the germline V gene. This CDR3 comprises 16 residues.

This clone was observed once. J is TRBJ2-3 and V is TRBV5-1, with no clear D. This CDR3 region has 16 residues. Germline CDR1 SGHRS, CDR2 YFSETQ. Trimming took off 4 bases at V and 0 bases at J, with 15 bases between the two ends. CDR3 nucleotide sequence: TGCGCCAGCAGCCACTCCGGCGGTTCTAGCACAGATACGCAGTATTTT. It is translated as CASSHSGGSSTDTQYF.

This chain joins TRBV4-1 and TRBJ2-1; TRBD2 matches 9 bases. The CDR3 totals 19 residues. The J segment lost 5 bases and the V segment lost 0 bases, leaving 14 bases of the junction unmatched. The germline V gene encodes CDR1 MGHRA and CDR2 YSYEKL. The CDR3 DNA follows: TGCGCCAGCAGCCAAGATAGTTGGGGTAGCGGGAGTGTCCACAATGAGCAGTTCTTC. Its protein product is CASSQDSWGSGSVHNEQFF.

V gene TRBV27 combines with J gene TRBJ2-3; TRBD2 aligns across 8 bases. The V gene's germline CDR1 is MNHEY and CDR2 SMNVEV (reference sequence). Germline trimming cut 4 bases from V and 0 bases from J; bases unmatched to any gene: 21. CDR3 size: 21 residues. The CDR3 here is CASSSGGGSGTTGPSTDTQYF. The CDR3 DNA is TGTGCCAGCAGTTCCGGGGGGGGTAGCGGGACGACCGGGCCTAGCACAGATACGCAGTATTTT.

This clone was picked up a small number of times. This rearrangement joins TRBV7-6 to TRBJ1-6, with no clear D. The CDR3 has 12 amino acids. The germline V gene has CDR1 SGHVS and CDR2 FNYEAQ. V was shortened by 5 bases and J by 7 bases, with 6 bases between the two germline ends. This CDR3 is CASSPLNSPLHF. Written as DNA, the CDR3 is TGTGCCAGCAGCCCACTAAATTCACCCCTCCACTTT.

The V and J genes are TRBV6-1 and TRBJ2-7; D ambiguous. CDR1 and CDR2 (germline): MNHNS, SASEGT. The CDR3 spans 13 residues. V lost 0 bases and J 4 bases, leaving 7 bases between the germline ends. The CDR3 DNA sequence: TGTGCCAGCAGTGAAGCCCCGAATTACGAGCAGTACTTC. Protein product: CASSEAPNYEQYF.

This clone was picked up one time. The CDR3 region is CASSVQTRGTGELFF. The CDR3 nucleotides read TGTGCCAGCAGCGTACAGACCCGTGGGACCGGGGAGCTGTTTTTT. The chain couples TRBV2 to TRBJ2-2, with D hard to call. V was clipped by 6 bases and J by 5 bases, with 16 bases between them. The length of the CDR3 is 15 residues. From germline, CDR1 is SNHLY and CDR2 FYNNEI. The full variable domain, with the rest looked up from reference TRBV2 and TRBJ2-2, is EPEVTQTPSHQVTQMGQEVILRCVPISNHLYFYWYRQILGQKVEFLVSFYNNEISEKSEIFDDQFSVERPDGSNFTLKIRSTKLEDSAMYFCASSVQTRGTGELFFGEGSRLTVL.